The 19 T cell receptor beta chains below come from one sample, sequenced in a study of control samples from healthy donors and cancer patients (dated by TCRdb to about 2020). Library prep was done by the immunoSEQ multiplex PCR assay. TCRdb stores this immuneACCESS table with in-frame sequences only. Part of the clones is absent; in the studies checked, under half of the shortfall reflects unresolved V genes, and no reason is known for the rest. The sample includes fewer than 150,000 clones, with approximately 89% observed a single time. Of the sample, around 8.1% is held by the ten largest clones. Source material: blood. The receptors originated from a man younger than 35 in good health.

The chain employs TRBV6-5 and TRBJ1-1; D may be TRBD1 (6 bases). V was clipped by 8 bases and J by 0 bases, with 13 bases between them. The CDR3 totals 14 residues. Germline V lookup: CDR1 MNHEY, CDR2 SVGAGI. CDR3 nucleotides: TGTGCCAGCTGGTTGACAGGTTTGAACACTGAAGCTTTCTTT. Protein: CASWLTGLNTEAFF.

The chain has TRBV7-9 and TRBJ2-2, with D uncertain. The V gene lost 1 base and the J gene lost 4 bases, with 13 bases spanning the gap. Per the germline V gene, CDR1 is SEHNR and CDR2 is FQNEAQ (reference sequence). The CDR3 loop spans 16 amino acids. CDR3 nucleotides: TGTGCCAGCAGCTTAGTGGGCGGACGTATCACCGGGGAGCTGTTTTTT. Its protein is CASSLVGGRITGELFF. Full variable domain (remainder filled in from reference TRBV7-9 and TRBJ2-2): DTGVSQNPRHKITKRGQNVTFRCDPISEHNRLYWYRQTLGQGPEFLTYFQNEAQLEKSRLLSDRFSAERPKGSFSTLEIQRTEQGDSAMYLCASSLVGGRITGELFFGEGSRLTVL.

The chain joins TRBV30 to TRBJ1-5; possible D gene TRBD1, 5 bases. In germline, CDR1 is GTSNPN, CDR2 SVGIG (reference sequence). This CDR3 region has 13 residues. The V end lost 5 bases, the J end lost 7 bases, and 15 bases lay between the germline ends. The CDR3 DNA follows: TGTGCCTGGGGCGGGACTCTCGGGCAGCCCCAGCATTTT. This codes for CAWGGTLGQPQHF.

The CDR3 loop reads CAISEIKDRGAGYTF. The CDR3 DNA follows: TGTGCCATCAGTGAGATAAAGGACAGGGGAGCTGGCTACACCTTC. The J gene is TRBJ1-2, the V gene TRBV10-3, with 9 positions matching TRBD1. Trimming at V came to 2 bases and at J to 7 bases, leaving 8 bases not matched to a gene. CDR3 length equals 15 residues. CDR1 and CDR2 from the germline V gene are ENHRY and SYGVKD.

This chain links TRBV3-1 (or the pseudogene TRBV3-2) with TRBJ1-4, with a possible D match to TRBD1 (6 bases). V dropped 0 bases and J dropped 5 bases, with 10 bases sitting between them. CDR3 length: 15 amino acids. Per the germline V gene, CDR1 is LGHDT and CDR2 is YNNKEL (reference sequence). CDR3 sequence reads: CASSQEGRGNEKLFF. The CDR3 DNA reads TGTGCCAGCAGCCAAGAGGGCAGGGGAAATGAAAAACTGTTTTTT.

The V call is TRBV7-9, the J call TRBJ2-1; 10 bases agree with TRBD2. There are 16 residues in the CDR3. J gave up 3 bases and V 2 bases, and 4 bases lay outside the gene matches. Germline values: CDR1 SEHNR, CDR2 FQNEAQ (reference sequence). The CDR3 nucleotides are TGTGCCAGCAGCTTAAATAGCGGGGGGCTCTACAATGAGCAGTTCTTC. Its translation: CASSLNSGGLYNEQFF. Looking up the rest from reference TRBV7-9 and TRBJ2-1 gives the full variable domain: DTGVSQNPRHKITKRGQNVTFRCDPISEHNRLYWYRQTLGQGPEFLTYFQNEAQLEKSRLLSDRFSAERPKGSFSTLEIQRTEQGDSAMYLCASSLNSGGLYNEQFFGPGTRLTVL.

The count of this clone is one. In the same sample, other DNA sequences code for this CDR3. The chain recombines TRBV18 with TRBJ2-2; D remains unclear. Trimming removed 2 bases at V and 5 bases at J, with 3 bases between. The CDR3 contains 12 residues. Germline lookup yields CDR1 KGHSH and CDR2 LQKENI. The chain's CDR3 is CASSPRTGELFF. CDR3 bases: TGTGCCAGCTCACCAAGGACCGGGGAGCTGTTTTTT.

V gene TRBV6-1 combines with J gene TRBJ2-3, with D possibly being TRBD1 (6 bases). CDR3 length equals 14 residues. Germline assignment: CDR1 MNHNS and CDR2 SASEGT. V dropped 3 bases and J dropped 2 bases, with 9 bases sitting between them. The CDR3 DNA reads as TGTGCCAGCAGTGACCGGGACAACACAGATACGCAGTATTTT. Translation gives CASSDRDNTDTQYF.

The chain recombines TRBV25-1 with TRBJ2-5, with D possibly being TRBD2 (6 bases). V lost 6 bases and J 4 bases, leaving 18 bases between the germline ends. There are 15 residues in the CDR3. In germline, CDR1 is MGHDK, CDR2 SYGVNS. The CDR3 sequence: CASSTLGGGGETQYF. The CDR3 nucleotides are TGTGCCAGCAGCACCTTGGGGGGAGGAGGAGAGACCCAGTACTTC.

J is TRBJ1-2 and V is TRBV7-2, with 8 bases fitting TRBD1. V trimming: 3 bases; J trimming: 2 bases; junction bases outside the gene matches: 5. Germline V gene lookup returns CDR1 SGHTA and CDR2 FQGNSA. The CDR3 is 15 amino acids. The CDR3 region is CASSFDRGYNYGYTF. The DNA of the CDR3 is TGTGCCAGCAGCTTCGACAGGGGATACAACTATGGCTACACCTTC.

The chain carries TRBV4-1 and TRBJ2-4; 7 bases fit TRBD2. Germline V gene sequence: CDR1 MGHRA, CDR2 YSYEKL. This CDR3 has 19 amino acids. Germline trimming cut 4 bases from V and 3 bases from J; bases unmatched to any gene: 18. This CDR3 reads CASSPGAGRGTKVKNIQYF. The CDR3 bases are TGCGCCAGCAGCCCGGGAGCGGGACGTGGAACAAAGGTCAAAAACATTCAGTACTTC.

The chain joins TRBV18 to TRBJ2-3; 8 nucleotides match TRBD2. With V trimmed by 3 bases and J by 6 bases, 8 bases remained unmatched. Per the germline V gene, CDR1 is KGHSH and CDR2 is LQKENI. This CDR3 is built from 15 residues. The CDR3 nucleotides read TGTGCCAGCTCACCCCGAGCGGGGGCGGGGGATACGCAGTATTTT. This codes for CASSPRAGAGDTQYF.

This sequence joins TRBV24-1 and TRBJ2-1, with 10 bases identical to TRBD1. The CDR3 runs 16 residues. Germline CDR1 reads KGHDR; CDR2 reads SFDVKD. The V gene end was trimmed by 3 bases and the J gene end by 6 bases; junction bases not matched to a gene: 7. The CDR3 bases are TGTGCCACCAGTGATCCCGGGACAGGGGTGGCCAATGAGCAGTTCTTC. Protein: CATSDPGTGVANEQFF.

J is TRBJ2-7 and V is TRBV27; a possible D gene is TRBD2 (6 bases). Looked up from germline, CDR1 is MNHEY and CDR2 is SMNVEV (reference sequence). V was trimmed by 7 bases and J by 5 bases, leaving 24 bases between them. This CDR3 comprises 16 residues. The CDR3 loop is CASTPEGTDRQHEQYF. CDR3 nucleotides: TGTGCCAGCACCCCGGAGGGGACCGACCGCCAGCACGAGCAGTACTTC.

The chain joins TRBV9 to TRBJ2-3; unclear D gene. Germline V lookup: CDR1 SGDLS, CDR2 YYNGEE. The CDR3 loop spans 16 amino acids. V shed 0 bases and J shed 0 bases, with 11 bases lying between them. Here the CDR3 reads CASSVDPTTSTDTQYF. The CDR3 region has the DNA TGTGCCAGCAGCGTAGATCCGACAACTAGCACAGATACGCAGTATTTT. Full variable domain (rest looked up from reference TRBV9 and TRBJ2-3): DSGVTQTPKHLITATGQRVTLRCSPRSGDLSVYWYQQSLDQGLQFLIQYYNGEERAKGNILERFSAQQFPDLHSELNLSSLELGDSALYFCASSVDPTTSTDTQYFGPGTRLTVL.

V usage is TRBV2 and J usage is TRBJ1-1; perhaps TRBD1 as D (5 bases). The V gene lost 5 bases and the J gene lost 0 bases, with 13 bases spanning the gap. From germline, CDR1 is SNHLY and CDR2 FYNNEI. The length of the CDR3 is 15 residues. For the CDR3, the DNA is TGTGCCAGCAGTTCGCACGGGGGAATGAACACTGAAGCTTTCTTT. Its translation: CASSSHGGMNTEAFF.

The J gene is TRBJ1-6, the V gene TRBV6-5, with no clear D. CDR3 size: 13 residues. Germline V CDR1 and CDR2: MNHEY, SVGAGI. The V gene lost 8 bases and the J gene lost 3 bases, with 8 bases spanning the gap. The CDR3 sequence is CASSKDYNSPLHF. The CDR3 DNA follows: TGTGCCAGCTCCAAGGACTATAATTCACCCCTCCACTTT.

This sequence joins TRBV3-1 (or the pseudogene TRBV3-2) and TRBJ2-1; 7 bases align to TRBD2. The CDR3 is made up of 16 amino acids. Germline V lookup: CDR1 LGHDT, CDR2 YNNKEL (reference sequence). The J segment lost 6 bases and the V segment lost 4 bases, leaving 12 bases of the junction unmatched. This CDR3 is CASSLQHGGLGNEQFF. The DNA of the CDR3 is TGTGCCAGCAGCCTCCAGCACGGGGGGTTGGGCAATGAGCAGTTCTTC.

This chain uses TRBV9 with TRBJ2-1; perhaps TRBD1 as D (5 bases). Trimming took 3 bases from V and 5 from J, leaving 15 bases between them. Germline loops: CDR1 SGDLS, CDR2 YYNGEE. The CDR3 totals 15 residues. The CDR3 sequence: CASSATAGIDNEQFF. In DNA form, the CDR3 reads TGTGCCAGCAGCGCTACAGCAGGGATCGACAATGAGCAGTTCTTC. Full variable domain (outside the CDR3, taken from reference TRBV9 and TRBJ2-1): DSGVTQTPKHLITATGQRVTLRCSPRSGDLSVYWYQQSLDQGLQFLIQYYNGEERAKGNILERFSAQQFPDLHSELNLSSLELGDSALYFCASSATAGIDNEQFFGPGTRLTVL.